This T cell receptor beta chain emerged from a study of CD8 T cells in ankylosing spondylitis. TCRdb reprocessed the 5' RACE reads via MiXCR and lists one record per CDR3 protein. Of 100,000 to 150,000 distinct CDR3 sequences in the sample, roughly 9% were seen once. The CDR3 contains 15 residues. V trimming: 1 base; J trimming: 1 base; junction bases outside the gene matches: 7. Germline V gene sequence: CDR1 DFQATT, CDR2 SNEGSKA (reference sequence). This clonotype occurred many times. This chain uses TRBV20-1 with TRBJ2-7; TRBD1 matches 7 bases. The sequenced sample was blood, either unsorted or a sorted T cell fraction (not recorded which). This clonotype originated in a male donor with ankylosing spondylitis or in good health (not recorded which). The CDR3 nucleotides are TGCAGTGCTAGAGTCGAAAGACAGGGTTCCTACGAGCAGTACTTC. This encodes CSARVERQGSYEQYF.